The rows below give T cell receptor beta chains drawn from one sample of a study of identical twins. TCRdb recomputed calls from the 5' RACE reads with MiXCR, one row per CDR3 protein. The sample carries 250,000 to 350,000 distinct CDR3 sequences, under 9% recorded once. These data were also filed under a second study, of yellow fever vaccine responses in identical twins.

Sequencing used memory (CD45RO+) T cells sorted from blood. These receptors were obtained from a woman under 30 in good health. The CDR3 runs from the conserved cysteine through the conserved F or W. Fields, in order: clone size, D gene, V gene, J gene, CDR3 protein, CDR3 DNA. A D gene is named only where the DNA matches it firmly. Clone size is stated in some rows and not others, as once, few, many or a class when expanded.

clone size: few
D gene: -
V gene: TRBV27
J gene: TRBJ2-2
CDR3 protein: CASSLYRAFGGELFF
CDR3 DNA: TGTGCCAGCAGTTTATACAGGGCTTTTGGGGGGGAGCTGTTTTTT

clone size: many
D gene: TRBD2
V gene: TRBV24-1
J gene: TRBJ2-1
CDR3 protein: CATSAASGTPSYNEQFF
CDR3 DNA: TGTGCCACCAGTGCAGCTAGCGGGACCCCCTCCTACAATGAGCAGTTCTTC

clone size: -
D gene: -
V gene: TRBV11-2
J gene: TRBJ1-5
CDR3 protein: CASSLGVSQPQHF
CDR3 DNA: TGTGCCAGCAGCTTAGGGGTAAGTCAGCCCCAGCATTTT

clone size: -
D gene: -
V gene: TRBV2
J gene: TRBJ2-1
CDR3 protein: CASTESRGNEQFF
CDR3 DNA: TGTGCCAGCACCGAAAGTCGGGGGAATGAGCAGTTCTTC

clone size: many
D gene: -
V gene: TRBV7-6
J gene: TRBJ1-4
CDR3 protein: CASSFAYRTEKLFF
CDR3 DNA: TGTGCCAGCAGCTTCGCCTACCGAACTGAAAAACTGTTTTTT

clone size: few
D gene: -
V gene: TRBV5-1
J gene: TRBJ1-1
CDR3 protein: CASSFSWVVNTEAFF
CDR3 DNA: TGCGCCAGCAGCTTTTCATGGGTGGTAAACACTGAAGCTTTCTTT

clone size: -
D gene: -
V gene: TRBV28
J gene: TRBJ2-1
CDR3 protein: CASRLLGAGYNEQFF
CDR3 DNA: TGTGCCAGCAGACTCCTCGGGGCGGGGTACAATGAGCAGTTCTTC

clone size: many
D gene: -
V gene: TRBV29-1
J gene: TRBJ1-3
CDR3 protein: CSVEINSGNTIYF
CDR3 DNA: TGCAGCGTTGAAATAAACTCTGGAAACACCATATATTTT

clone size: -
D gene: -
V gene: TRBV7-6
J gene: TRBJ2-5
CDR3 protein: CASSPGTYQETQYF
CDR3 DNA: TGTGCCAGCAGTCCGGGGACGTACCAAGAGACCCAGTACTTC

clone size: few
D gene: TRBD2
V gene: TRBV6-6
J gene: TRBJ2-3
CDR3 protein: CASKLAVTDTQYF
CDR3 DNA: TGTGCCAGTAAACTAGCGGTCACAGATACGCAGTATTTT

clone size: many
D gene: TRBD2
V gene: TRBV7-9
J gene: TRBJ2-3
CDR3 protein: CASSLAGGRRSTDTQYF
CDR3 DNA: TGTGCCAGCAGCCTCGCGGGGGGGCGAAGATCAACAGATACGCAGTATTTT

clone size: -
D gene: TRBD2
V gene: TRBV28
J gene: TRBJ2-1
CDR3 protein: CASSPPGLAGGRNEQFF
CDR3 DNA: TGTGCCAGCAGCCCCCCGGGACTAGCGGGGGGTCGTAATGAGCAGTTCTTC

clone size: many
D gene: -
V gene: TRBV3-1
J gene: TRBJ1-6
CDR3 protein: CASSLGGDSPLHF
CDR3 DNA: TGTGCCAGCAGCCTGGGTGGCGATTCACCCCTCCACTTT

clone size: many
D gene: -
V gene: TRBV7-2
J gene: TRBJ2-7
CDR3 protein: CASSVAGRDSEQYF
CDR3 DNA: TGTGCCAGCAGCGTGGCCGGACGAGATAGTGAGCAGTACTTC

clone size: few
D gene: TRBD2
V gene: TRBV3-1
J gene: TRBJ2-1
CDR3 protein: CASSKLAGEGAEQFF
CDR3 DNA: TGTGCCAGCAGCAAACTAGCGGGAGAAGGAGCTGAGCAGTTCTTC